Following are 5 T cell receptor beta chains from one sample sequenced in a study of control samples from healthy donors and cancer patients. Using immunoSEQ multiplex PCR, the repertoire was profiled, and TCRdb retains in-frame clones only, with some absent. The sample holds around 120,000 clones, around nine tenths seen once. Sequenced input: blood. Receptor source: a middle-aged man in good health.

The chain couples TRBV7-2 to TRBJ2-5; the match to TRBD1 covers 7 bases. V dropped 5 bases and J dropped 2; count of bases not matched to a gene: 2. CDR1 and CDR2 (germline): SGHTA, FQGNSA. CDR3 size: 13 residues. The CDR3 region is CASSRGQQETQYF. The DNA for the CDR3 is TGTGCCAGCAGCCGGGGACAGCAAGAGACCCAGTACTTC.

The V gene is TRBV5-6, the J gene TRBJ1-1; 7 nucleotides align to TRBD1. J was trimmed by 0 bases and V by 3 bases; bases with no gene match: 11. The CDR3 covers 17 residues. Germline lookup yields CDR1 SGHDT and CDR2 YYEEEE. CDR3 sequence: CASSSEDRRRMNTEAFF. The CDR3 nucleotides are TGTGCCAGCAGCTCGGAGGACAGGAGACGAATGAACACTGAAGCTTTCTTT.

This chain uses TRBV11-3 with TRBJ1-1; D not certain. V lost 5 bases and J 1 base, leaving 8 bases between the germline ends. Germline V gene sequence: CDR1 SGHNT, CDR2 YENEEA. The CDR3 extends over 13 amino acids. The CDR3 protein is CASSAISNTEAFF. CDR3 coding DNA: TGTGCCAGCAGCGCCATTTCGAACACTGAAGCTTTCTTT.

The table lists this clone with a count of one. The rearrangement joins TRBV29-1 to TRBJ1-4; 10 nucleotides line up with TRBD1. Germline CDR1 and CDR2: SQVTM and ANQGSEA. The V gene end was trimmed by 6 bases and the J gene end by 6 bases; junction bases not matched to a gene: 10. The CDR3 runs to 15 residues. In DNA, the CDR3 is TGCAGCGTGGGACAGGGGCAGGGGAGTCATGAAAAACTGTTTTTT. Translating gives CSVGQGQGSHEKLFF. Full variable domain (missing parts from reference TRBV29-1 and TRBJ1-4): SAVISQKPSRDICQRGTSLTIQCQVDSQVTMMFWYRQQPGQSLTLIATANQGSEATYESGFVIDKFPISRPNLTFSTLTVSNMSPEDSSIYLCSVGQGQGSHEKLFFGSGTQLSVL.

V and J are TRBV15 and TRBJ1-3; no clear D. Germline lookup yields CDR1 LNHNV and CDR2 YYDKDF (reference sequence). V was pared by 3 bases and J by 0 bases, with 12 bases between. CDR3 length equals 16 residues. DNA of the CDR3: TGTGCCACCAGCAGTGGTGGACGGAGCTCTGGAAACACCATATATTTT. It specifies CATSSGGRSSGNTIYF.